A selection of T cell receptor beta chains follows, all from one sample in a study of identical twins. Each CDR3 protein gets one entry after TCRdb re-called the 5' RACE reads with MiXCR. Of more than 400,000 distinct CDR3 sequences listed, 13% to 15% were seen once; the top ten hold around 0.48%. The same sample was also studied in work on yellow fever vaccine responses in identical twins.

Sample: CD4+ T cells sorted from blood. The receptors come from a woman under 30 in good health. CDR3s include the opening cysteine and the closing phenylalanine or tryptophan. The order of the fields is clone size, D gene, J gene, V gene, CDR3 protein, CDR3 DNA. D genes are given only for firm matches. Not every row has a clone size; where given, it reads once, few, many or a size class.

NA	NA	TRBJ2-1	TRBV29-1	CSVRQGNEQFF	TGCAGCGTTAGGCAGGGCAATGAGCAGTTCTTC
few	NA	TRBJ2-5	TRBV20-1	CSARDSLVETQYF	TGCAGTGCTAGAGATAGTCTAGTCGAGACCCAGTACTTC
few	TRBD2	TRBJ2-7	TRBV5-5	CASSLFLAGSYEQYF	TGTGCCAGCAGCTTATTTCTAGCGGGGTCCTACGAGCAGTACTTC
few	NA	TRBJ1-4	TRBV4-1	CASSHLLTAPTNEKLFF	TGCGCCAGCAGCCACCTATTAACAGCTCCAACTAATGAAAAACTGTTTTTT
many	TRBD2	TRBJ2-5	TRBV12-3/TRBV12-4	CASSFLIAGLGETQYF	TGTGCCAGCAGTTTTCTCATAGCGGGGCTGGGGGAGACCCAGTACTTC
few	TRBD2	TRBJ2-3	TRBV7-9	CVSTASGGRFSTDTQYF	TGTGTCTCAACGGCTAGCGGGGGCCGTTTTAGCACAGATACGCAGTATTTT
NA	NA	TRBJ2-1	TRBV29-1	CSVATSDEQFF	TGCAGCGTTGCGACCTCGGATGAGCAGTTCTTC
few	TRBD2	TRBJ2-5	TRBV24-1	CATSDQGTSGSRETQYF	TGTGCCACCAGTGATCAAGGGACTAGCGGGAGTCGGGAGACCCAGTACTTC
NA	TRBD1	TRBJ2-1	TRBV24-1	CATSDSGQGPLQFF	TGTGCCACCAGTGATTCGGGACAGGGGCCCCTTCAGTTCTTC
NA	NA	TRBJ2-3	TRBV24-1	CATSDPAVGGDTQYF	TGTGCCACCAGTGATCCCGCCGTTGGAGGGGATACGCAGTATTTT
many	NA	TRBJ2-3	TRBV5-1	CASSLVGDTQYF	TGTGCCAGCAGTCTAGTGGGAGATACGCAGTATTTT
few	TRBD2	TRBJ2-1	TRBV20-1	CSARALGREGYNEQFF	TGCAGTGCTAGAGCTTTAGGGCGGGAGGGATACAATGAGCAGTTCTTC
NA	NA	TRBJ2-7	TRBV20-1	CSAPRGNSPVDEQYF	TGCAGTGCCCCACGGGGAAATAGCCCCGTGGACGAGCAGTACTTC